One sample yielded the 2 T cell receptor beta chains listed below, sequenced in a study of shared clonotypes between healthy human individuals. Measured with immunoSEQ multiplex PCR; TCRdb has only the in-frame clones, and not every one. The data hold under 1,100,000 clones, with around 75% observed a single time. Sequencing was done on a sample of memory CD4+ T cells sorted from blood. Subset defined: CD45RA-negative fraction. These receptors were obtained from a man between 18 and 29 years old in good health.

The V call is TRBV6-1, the J call TRBJ2-2; D is possibly TRBD2 (6 bases). V was trimmed by 9 bases and J by 1 base, leaving 15 bases between them. This CDR3 has 15 residues. The germline gives CDR1 MNHNS, CDR2 SASEGT. DNA of the CDR3: TGTGCCAGTCACGGGGGACGGGGGAACACCGGGGAGCTGTTTTTT. It is translated as CASHGGRGNTGELFF.

This clone was observed a handful of times. The chain has TRBV27 and TRBJ2-2, with 9 bases matching TRBD2. This CDR3 is 18 amino acids long. Trimming removed 6 bases from V and 2 bases from J; junction bases left unmatched: 13. Germline loops: CDR1 MNHEY, CDR2 SMNVEV (reference sequence). DNA of the CDR3: TGTGCCAGCAGCCTAGCCCCGCGGACTAGCGCAAACACCGGGGAGCTGTTTTTT. Its translation is CASSLAPRTSANTGELFF.